The 28 T cell receptor beta chains below all came from one sample that was sequenced in a study of blood T cells in healthy people across ages. Using a J-beta primer mix together with a sample-barcoded 5' primer, a second PCR was run for about 6 to 12 cycles. TCRdb fed the 5' RACE reads into MiXCR, producing one record per CDR3 protein. The profile covers 800,000 to 950,000 distinct CDR3 sequences, with about 48% appearing a single time and around an eighth taken by the ten largest. The specimen sequenced was blood. These TCRs come from a man younger than 40 in good health.

As regards this clonotype: A much larger clone differs from this one at a single base, so this may be a read error. The chain carries TRBV6-4 and TRBJ1-5, with D possibly matching TRBD1 (5 bases). V lost 3 bases, J lost 4 bases, and 13 bases lay in between. The CDR3 extends over 15 amino acids. Germline V gives CDR1 MRHNA, CDR2 SNTAGT. In DNA, the CDR3 is TGTGCCAGCAGTGAAGGGGCAGGAGAGAATCAGCCCCAGCATTTT. Encoded protein: CASSEGAGENQPQHF.

The chain recombines TRBV15 with TRBJ2-3; D unresolved. Germline V lookup: CDR1 LNHNV, CDR2 YYDKDF (reference sequence). The CDR3 contains 15 residues. Trimming left V 4 bases short and J 0 bases short, with 11 bases between. The CDR3 DNA reads as TGTGCCACCAGCACGCGGACCCTTAGCACAGATACGCAGTATTTT. It specifies CATSTRTLSTDTQYF.

The rearrangement uses TRBV6-1 and TRBJ1-6; 10 bases agree with TRBD1. J lost 9 bases, V lost 5 bases, and 16 bases had no gene match. CDR1 is MNHNS, CDR2 SASEGT, per germline. The CDR3 is 18 amino acids. CDR3 protein: CASSPGNAGTGVGSPLHF. In DNA, the CDR3 is TGTGCCAGCAGTCCAGGAAATGCCGGGACAGGGGTTGGTTCACCCCTCCACTTT.

A few counts support this clonotype. The V and J genes are TRBV27 and TRBJ1-2, with 7 bases identical to TRBD1. Germline loops: CDR1 MNHEY, CDR2 SMNVEV (reference sequence). J gave up 6 bases and V 4 bases, and 14 bases lay outside the gene matches. CDR3 length: 16 residues. CDR3 amino acids: CASSSHDRAALNGYTF. The CDR3 DNA is TGTGCCAGCAGTTCCCACGACAGGGCTGCTTTGAATGGCTACACCTTC.

This clonotype has more than one count but fewer than ten. This rearrangement joins TRBV28 to TRBJ1-4; D remains unclear. The germline V gene encodes CDR1 MDHEN and CDR2 SYDVKM. The V and J ends lost 5 bases and 8 bases respectively, with 21 bases between them. This CDR3 has 16 amino acids. In DNA form, the CDR3 reads TGTGCCAGCAGTCCGTACTCGACGCGCGGGTTGGAAAAACTGTTTTTT. This encodes CASSPYSTRGLEKLFF.

This chain uses TRBV20-1 with TRBJ2-3; tentatively, D is TRBD1 or TRBD2 (5 bases each). This CDR3 has 15 residues. The germline V gene encodes CDR1 DFQATT and CDR2 SNEGSKA (reference sequence). V lost 5 bases and J 2 bases, leaving 17 bases between the germline ends. CDR3 DNA sequence: TGCAGTGCTCGACCCCCGGGGCCCCCCACAGATACGCAGTATTTT. Its translation: CSARPPGPPTDTQYF.

This clonotype was counted once. Its ends do not fully match the called genes, so a read error is possible. The V gene is TRBV9, the J gene TRBJ1-4; D possibly corresponds to TRBD1 (5 bases). CDR3 length equals 15 residues. Germline V lookup: CDR1 SGDLS, CDR2 YYNGEE. CDR3 loop: CASSVVGGTNEKLFF. The CDR3 DNA follows: TGTGCCAGCAGCGTAGTGGGGGGGACTAATGAAAAGCTGTTTTTT.

The chain is built from TRBV28 and TRBJ2-7; D possibly corresponds to TRBD2 (5 bases). V shed 5 bases and J shed 1 base, with 12 bases lying between them. This CDR3 has 14 residues. CDR1 MDHEN and CDR2 SYDVKM come from the germline V gene. CDR3 region: CASSEGLGSYEQYF. As DNA, the CDR3 is TGTGCCAGCAGTGAAGGACTGGGGTCCTACGAGCAGTACTTC.

The chain combines TRBV7-9 with TRBJ2-1; D possibly corresponds to TRBD1 (6 bases). Trimming pared 5 bases from V and 4 bases from J, leaving 24 bases between. The CDR3 is 18 residues long. CDR1 is SEHNR, CDR2 FQNEAQ, per germline (reference sequence). The CDR3 DNA sequence: TGTGCCAGCAGCCCAGGACAGAGAAAGGGTAGGCTATACAATGAGCAGTTCTTC. It specifies CASSPGQRKGRLYNEQFF.

The rearrangement links TRBV6-1 to TRBJ1-3; a possible D gene is TRBD1 (5 bases). The CDR3 loop spans 16 amino acids. In germline, CDR1 is MNHNS, CDR2 SASEGT. Trimming removed 0 bases at V and 2 bases at J, with 11 bases between. CDR3 sequence: CASSEAPDKTGNTIYF. The CDR3 DNA sequence: TGTGCCAGCAGTGAAGCGCCGGACAAAACTGGAAACACCATATATTTT.

This clonotype was seen once. The V gene is TRBV14, the J gene TRBJ2-2; D is uncertain. Germline loops: CDR1 SGHDN, CDR2 FVKESK. Trimming took off 0 bases at V and 5 bases at J, with 7 bases between the two ends. This CDR3 has 14 residues. CDR3 DNA sequence: TGTGCCAGCAGCCAAGACTTCGCTACCGGGGAGCTGTTTTTT. Translation: CASSQDFATGELFF.

This clonotype came up a few times. The chain joins TRBV4-1 to TRBJ2-7; 9 bases agree with TRBD1. Germline V gene sequence: CDR1 MGHRA, CDR2 YSYEKL. This CDR3 has 15 residues. The J segment lost 1 base and the V segment lost 6 bases, leaving 7 bases of the junction unmatched. Here the CDR3 reads CASRYQQGASYEQYF. The CDR3 bases are TGCGCCAGCAGATATCAACAGGGGGCTTCCTACGAGCAGTACTTC.

This clonotype was recorded a few times. The chain has TRBV4-1 and TRBJ2-7; the D gene is possibly TRBD1 (5 bases). This CDR3 contains 15 residues. Looked up from germline, CDR1 is MGHRA and CDR2 is YSYEKL. V was pared by 3 bases and J by 3 bases, with 15 bases between. The CDR3 DNA reads TGCGCCAGCAGCCACGACAGAATGAACGTCTACGAGCAGTACTTC. Its protein product is CASSHDRMNVYEQYF.

Concerning this clonotype itself: At one end, the junction sequence differs from germline, possibly due to a read error. The chain links TRBV2 to TRBJ2-5; 8 bases fit TRBD1. The CDR3 extends over 14 amino acids. Germline lookup yields CDR1 SNHLY and CDR2 FYNNEI. CDR3 loop: CANSWDRRQETQYF. Here the CDR3 DNA reads TGTGCCAACAGTTGGGACAGGCGCCAAGAGACCCAGTACTTC.

V gene TRBV20-1 combines with J gene TRBJ2-1; 10 nucleotides agree with TRBD2. The J call is in doubt because the DNA end fits TRBJ2-7 better. Germline-derived CDR1 and CDR2 are DFQATT and SNEGSKA (reference sequence). The CDR3 totals 15 residues. The CDR3: CSARDLAGAYNEQYF. In nucleotides, the CDR3 is TGCAGTGCTAGAGATCTAGCGGGGGCCTACAATGAGCAGTACTTC.

CDR3 region: CASSPPSDRGLRTYEQYF. CDR3 in DNA: TGTGCCAGCAGTCCCCCCTCAGACAGGGGGCTACGTACCTACGAGCAGTACTTC. This chain joins TRBV12-3 or TRBV12-4 and TRBJ2-7, with 10 bases matching TRBD1. CDR3 size: 18 residues. Trimming took 5 bases from V and 2 from J; bases not matched to a gene: 15.

There are a few counts of this clonotype. The genes are TRBV27 and TRBJ2-6; D gene unclear. V was pared by 5 bases and J by 0 bases, with 11 bases between. Per germline, CDR1 MNHEY and CDR2 SMNVEV (reference sequence). This CDR3 has 16 residues. The CDR3 DNA reads as TGTGCCAGCAGTGGCAGGACGGACTCTGGGGCCAACGTCCTGACTTTC. It yields the protein CASSGRTDSGANVLTF.

The chain links TRBV20-1 to TRBJ2-1, with TRBD2 matching over 11 bases. This CDR3 spans 15 amino acids. V shed 6 bases, J shed 6 bases, and the junction held 10 bases outside the gene matches. Germline V gene data show CDR1 as DFQATT and CDR2 as SNEGSKA (reference sequence). The CDR3 DNA reads as TGCAGTGCCCCCCTAGCGGGGGGCCCCGGCAATGAGCAGTTCTTC. It encodes CSAPLAGGPGNEQFF.

The chain's CDR3 is CASSLRSGGDYEQYF. CDR3 nucleotide sequence: TGCGCCAGCAGCCTCCGTAGCGGGGGGGACTACGAGCAGTACTTC. The rearrangement links TRBV5-1 to TRBJ2-7; 11 bases line up with TRBD2. V lost 4 bases and J lost 3; bases outside the gene matches: 6. Germline CDR1 and CDR2: SGHRS and YFSETQ. CDR3 length: 15 amino acids.

This clonotype was observed a few times. The genes are TRBV3-1 and TRBJ2-2, with D hard to call. Germline V gives CDR1 LGHDT, CDR2 YNNKEL (reference sequence). The length of the CDR3 is 12 residues. Deletions cut 4 bases from V and 7 bases from J, with 7 bases between. The CDR3 DNA is TGTGCCAGCAGCCCCCTAGGCGGGGAGCTGTTTTTT. Protein sequence: CASSPLGGELFF.

The rearrangement links TRBV2 to TRBJ2-4; the match to TRBD2 covers 8 bases. The ends lost 8 bases at V and 9 bases at J; junction bases unmatched: 15. Germline loops: CDR1 SNHLY, CDR2 FYNNEI. This CDR3 region has 15 residues. CDR3 sequence reads: CASGPSGGARGIQYF. Here the CDR3 DNA reads TGTGCCAGCGGTCCAAGCGGGGGCGCTCGGGGCATTCAGTACTTC. Filled out from reference TRBV2 and TRBJ2-4, the complete variable domain reads EPEVTQTPSHQVTQMGQEVILRCVPISNHLYFYWYRQILGQKVEFLVSFYNNEISEKSEIFDDQFSVERPDGSNFTLKIRSTKLEDSAMYFCASGPSGGARGIQYFGAGTRLSVL.

The V call is TRBV7-9, the J call TRBJ1-1; TRBD1 might be the D (6 bases). V shed 5 bases and J shed 0 bases, with 10 bases lying between them. This CDR3 is 14 amino acids long. Germline assignment: CDR1 SEHNR and CDR2 FQNEAQ (reference sequence). CDR3 nucleotides: TGTGCCAGCAGCCAGCGGACAGTGAACACTGAAGCTTTCTTT. Translation: CASSQRTVNTEAFF.

The gene calls are TRBV25-1 and TRBJ2-4; weak D call: TRBD2 (6 bases). The DNA matches TRBJ2-7 better at its end, which makes the J call doubtful. The CDR3 contains 15 residues. CDR1 and CDR2 (germline): MGHDK, SYGVNS. Here the CDR3 DNA reads TGTGCCAGCAGTCCTCTAGGGGTGACTAGTTACGAGCAGTACTTC. Its translation: CASSPLGVTSYEQYF.

The chain has TRBV29-1 and TRBJ1-1, with D perhaps TRBD1 (6 bases). The CDR3 runs to 15 residues. Trimming removed 1 base from V and 4 bases from J, with 16 bases in between. Germline assignment: CDR1 SQVTM and CDR2 ANQGSEA. CDR3 DNA sequence: TGCAGCGTTGAAGGGCACAGGGTAAGGGGCACTGAAGCTTTCTTT. This sequence encodes CSVEGHRVRGTEAFF.

V usage is TRBV28 and J usage is TRBJ2-3; D is unresolved. This CDR3 spans 12 amino acids. The V gene's germline CDR1 is MDHEN and CDR2 SYDVKM. The V gene lost 6 bases and the J gene lost 8 bases, with 12 bases spanning the gap. CDR3 sequence (DNA): TGTGCCAGCAGGTGGGAAGTTGGTACGCAGTATTTT. This translates into CASRWEVGTQYF.

The chain joins TRBV6-1 to TRBJ2-3, with a possible D match to TRBD1 (5 bases). V was shortened by 6 bases and J by 4 bases, with 17 bases between the two germline ends. The CDR3 length is 15 residues. Germline CDR1 and CDR2: MNHNS and SASEGT. The CDR3 sequence is CASSQNRLTADTQYF. The DNA of the CDR3 is TGTGCCAGCAGCCAAAACAGGTTAACCGCAGATACGCAGTATTTT.

This clonotype was found many times. The rearrangement joins TRBV18 to TRBJ2-7; D unclear. V lost 3 bases and J 5 bases, leaving 5 bases between the germline ends. Per the germline V gene, CDR1 is KGHSH and CDR2 is LQKENI. The CDR3 consists of 11 residues. CDR3 sequence: CASSPKDEQYF. CDR3 in DNA: TGTGCCAGCTCACCCAAGGACGAGCAGTACTTC.

The rearrangement uses TRBV28 and TRBJ1-2; possibly TRBD1 for D (5 bases). V gave up 5 bases and J gave up 8 bases, with 18 bases separating them. Per germline, CDR1 MDHEN and CDR2 SYDVKM. The CDR3 is made up of 14 amino acids. CDR3 sequence (DNA): TGTGCCAGCAGTCTACCCGGACAACCGAGGGGCTACACCTTC. Protein: CASSLPGQPRGYTF.